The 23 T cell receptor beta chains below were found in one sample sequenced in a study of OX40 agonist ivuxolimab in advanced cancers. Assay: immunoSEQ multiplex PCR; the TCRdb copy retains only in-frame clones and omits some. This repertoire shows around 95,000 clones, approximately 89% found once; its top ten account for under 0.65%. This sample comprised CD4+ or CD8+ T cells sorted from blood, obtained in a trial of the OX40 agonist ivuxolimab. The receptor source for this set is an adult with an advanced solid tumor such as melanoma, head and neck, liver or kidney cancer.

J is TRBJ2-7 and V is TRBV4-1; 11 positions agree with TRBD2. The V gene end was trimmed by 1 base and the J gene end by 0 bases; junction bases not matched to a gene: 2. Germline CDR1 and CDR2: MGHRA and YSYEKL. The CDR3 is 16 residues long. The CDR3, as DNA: TGCGCCAGCAGCCAAGGACTAGCGGGGCTCTCCTACGAGCAGTACTTC. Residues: CASSQGLAGLSYEQYF.

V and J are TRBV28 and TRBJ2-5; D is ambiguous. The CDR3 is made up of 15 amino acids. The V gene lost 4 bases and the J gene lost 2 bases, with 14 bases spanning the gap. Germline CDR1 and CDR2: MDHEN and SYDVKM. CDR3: CASSSQVHIQETQYF. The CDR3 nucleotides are TGTGCCAGCAGTTCGCAGGTTCACATACAAGAGACCCAGTACTTC.

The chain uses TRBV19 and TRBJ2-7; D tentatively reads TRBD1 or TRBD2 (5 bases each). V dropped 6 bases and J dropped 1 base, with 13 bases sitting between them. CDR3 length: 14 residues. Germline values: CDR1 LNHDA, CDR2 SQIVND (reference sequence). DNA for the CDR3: TGTGCCAGTAGCGGCCTCGGGGCGTCCTACGAGCAGTACTTC. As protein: CASSGLGASYEQYF.

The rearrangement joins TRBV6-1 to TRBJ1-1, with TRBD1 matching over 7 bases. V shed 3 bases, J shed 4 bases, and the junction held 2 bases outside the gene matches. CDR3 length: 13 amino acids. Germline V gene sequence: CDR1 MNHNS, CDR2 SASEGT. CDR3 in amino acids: CASSDQGGTEAFF. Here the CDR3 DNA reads TGTGCCAGCAGTGATCAGGGGGGCACTGAAGCTTTCTTT.

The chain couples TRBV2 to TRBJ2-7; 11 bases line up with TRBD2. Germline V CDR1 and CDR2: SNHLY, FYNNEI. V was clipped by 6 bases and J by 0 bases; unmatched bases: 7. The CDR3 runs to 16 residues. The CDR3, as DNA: TGTGCCAGCAGGGCGATAGCGGGAGGGAGCTCCTACGAGCAGTACTTC. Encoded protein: CASRAIAGGSSYEQYF.

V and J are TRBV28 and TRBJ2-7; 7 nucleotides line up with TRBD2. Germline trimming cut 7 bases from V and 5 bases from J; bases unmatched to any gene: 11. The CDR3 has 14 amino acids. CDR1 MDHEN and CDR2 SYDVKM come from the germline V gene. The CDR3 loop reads CASTWGGSPHEQYF. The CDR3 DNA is TGTGCCAGCACCTGGGGCGGGAGTCCCCACGAGCAGTACTTC. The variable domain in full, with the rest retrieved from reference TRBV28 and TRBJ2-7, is DVKVTQSSRYLVKRTGEKVFLECVQDMDHENMFWYRQDPGLGLRLIYFSYDVKMKEKGDIPEGYSVSREKKERFSLILESASTNQTSMYLCASTWGGSPHEQYFGPGTRLTVT.

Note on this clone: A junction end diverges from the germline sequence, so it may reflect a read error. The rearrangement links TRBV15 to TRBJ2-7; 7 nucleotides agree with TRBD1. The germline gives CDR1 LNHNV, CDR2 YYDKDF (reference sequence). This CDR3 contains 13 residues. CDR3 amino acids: CATSGDRAYEQYF. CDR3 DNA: TGTGCCACCAGCGGAGACAGGGCGTACGAGCAGTACTTC.

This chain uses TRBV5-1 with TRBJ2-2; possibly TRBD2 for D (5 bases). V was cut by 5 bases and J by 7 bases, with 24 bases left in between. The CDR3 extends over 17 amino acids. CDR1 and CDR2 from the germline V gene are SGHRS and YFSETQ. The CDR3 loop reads CASSRRGGNLAGGELFF. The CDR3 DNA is TGCGCCAGCAGTCGCCGGGGTGGCAATCTCGCGGGCGGGGAGCTGTTTTTT.

The CDR3 bases are TGTGCCAGCAGCTCGATCCTACCCCGGGACTCAAGCTCCTACGAGCAGTACTTC. It yields the protein CASSSILPRDSSSYEQYF. The rearrangement links TRBV7-3 to TRBJ2-7; tentative D call: TRBD2 (6 bases). V gave up 4 bases and J gave up 0 bases, with 22 bases separating them. Per germline, CDR1 SGHTA and CDR2 FQGTGA. This CDR3 is built from 18 residues.

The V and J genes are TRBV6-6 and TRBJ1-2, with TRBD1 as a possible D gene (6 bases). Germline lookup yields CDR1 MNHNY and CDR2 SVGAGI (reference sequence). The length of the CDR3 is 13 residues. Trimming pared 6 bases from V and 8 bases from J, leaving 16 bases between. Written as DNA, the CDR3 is TGTGCCAGCAGACAACAGGGTCTTTTGGGCTACACCTTC. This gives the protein CASRQQGLLGYTF.

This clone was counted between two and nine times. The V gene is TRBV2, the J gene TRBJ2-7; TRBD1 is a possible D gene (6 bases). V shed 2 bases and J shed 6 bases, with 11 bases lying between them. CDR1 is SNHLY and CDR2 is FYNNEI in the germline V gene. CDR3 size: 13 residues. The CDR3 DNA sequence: TGTGCCAGCAGTGAATGGGTCAGGGGCGAGCAGTACTTC. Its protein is CASSEWVRGEQYF.

DNA of the CDR3: TGTGCCAGCACAAGCCATCCTCTTGGGGAGCAGTACTTC. Amino acid sequence: CASTSHPLGEQYF. The chain links TRBV28 to TRBJ2-7, with no clear D. Trimming left V 7 bases short and J 7 bases short, with 17 bases between. This CDR3 is 13 amino acids long. Germline V gives CDR1 MDHEN, CDR2 SYDVKM.

The CDR3 sequence: CASSRVDRANYGYTF. The CDR3 DNA follows: TGTGCCAGCAGTAGAGTGGATAGAGCTAACTATGGCTACACCTTC. The chain combines TRBV6-1 with TRBJ1-2; no reliable D call. Trimming shortened V by 5 bases and J by 0 bases, and 13 bases separated the two germline ends. CDR3 length: 15 amino acids. CDR1 is MNHNS, CDR2 SASEGT, per germline.

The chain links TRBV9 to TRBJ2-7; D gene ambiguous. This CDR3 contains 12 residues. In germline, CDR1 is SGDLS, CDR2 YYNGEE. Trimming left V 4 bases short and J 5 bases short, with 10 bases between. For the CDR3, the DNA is TGTGCCAGCAGCTCCCCGGGCCACGAGCAGTACTTC. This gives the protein CASSSPGHEQYF.

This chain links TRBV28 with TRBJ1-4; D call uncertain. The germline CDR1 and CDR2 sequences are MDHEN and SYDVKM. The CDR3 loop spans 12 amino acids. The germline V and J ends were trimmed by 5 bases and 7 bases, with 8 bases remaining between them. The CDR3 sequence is CASSGQSEKLFF. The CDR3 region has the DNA TGTGCCAGCAGTGGGCAAAGTGAAAAACTGTTTTTT.

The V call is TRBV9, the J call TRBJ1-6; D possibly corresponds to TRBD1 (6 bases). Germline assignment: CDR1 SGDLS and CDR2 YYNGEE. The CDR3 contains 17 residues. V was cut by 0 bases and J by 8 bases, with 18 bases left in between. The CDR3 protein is CASSVGGQPALDSPLHF. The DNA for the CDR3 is TGTGCCAGCAGCGTAGGCGGACAGCCCGCCCTAGATTCACCCCTCCACTTT.

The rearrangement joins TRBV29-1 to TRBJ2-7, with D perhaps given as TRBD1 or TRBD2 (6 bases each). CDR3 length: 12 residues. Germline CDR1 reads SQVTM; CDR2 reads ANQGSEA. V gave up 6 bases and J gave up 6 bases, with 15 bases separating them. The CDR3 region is CSVNREAGEQYF. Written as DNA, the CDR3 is TGCAGCGTAAACAGGGAGGCAGGCGAGCAGTACTTC.

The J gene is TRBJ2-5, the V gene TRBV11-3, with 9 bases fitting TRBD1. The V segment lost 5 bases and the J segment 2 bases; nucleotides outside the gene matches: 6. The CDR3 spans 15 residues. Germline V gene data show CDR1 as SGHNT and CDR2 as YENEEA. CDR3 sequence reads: CASSRGTGLQETQYF. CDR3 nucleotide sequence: TGTGCCAGCAGCCGAGGGACAGGGTTACAAGAGACCCAGTACTTC.

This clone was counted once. Here the CDR3 DNA reads TGTGCCAGCAGCTTAGTGGGCGGGAGAAGGGATGAGCAGTTCTTC. The encoded protein is CASSLVGGRRDEQFF. The rearrangement uses TRBV7-9 and TRBJ2-1; 7 positions match TRBD2. The germline CDR1 and CDR2 sequences are SEHNR and FQNEAQ (reference sequence). The CDR3 sequence is 15 residues long. V dropped 1 base and J dropped 8; count of bases not matched to a gene: 8.

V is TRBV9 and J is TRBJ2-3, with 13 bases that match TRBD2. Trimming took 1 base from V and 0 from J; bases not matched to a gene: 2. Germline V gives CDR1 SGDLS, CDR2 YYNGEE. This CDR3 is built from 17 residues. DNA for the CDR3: TGTGCCAGCAGCGTATCGACTAGCGGGGGGAGCACAGATACGCAGTATTTT. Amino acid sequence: CASSVSTSGGSTDTQYF.

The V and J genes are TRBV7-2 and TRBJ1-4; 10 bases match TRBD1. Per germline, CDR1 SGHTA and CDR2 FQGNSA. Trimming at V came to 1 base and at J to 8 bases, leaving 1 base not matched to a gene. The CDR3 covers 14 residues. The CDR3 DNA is TGTGCCAGCAGCTTAGGGACAGGGGGGGAAAAACTGTTTTTT. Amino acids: CASSLGTGGEKLFF.

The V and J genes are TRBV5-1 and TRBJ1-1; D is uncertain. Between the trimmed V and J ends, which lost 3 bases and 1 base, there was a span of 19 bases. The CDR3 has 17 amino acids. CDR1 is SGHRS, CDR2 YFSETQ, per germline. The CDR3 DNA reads TGCGCCAGCAGCTCCCTCGTACCGGGTTCCTCGAACACTGAAGCTTTCTTT. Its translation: CASSSLVPGSSNTEAFF.

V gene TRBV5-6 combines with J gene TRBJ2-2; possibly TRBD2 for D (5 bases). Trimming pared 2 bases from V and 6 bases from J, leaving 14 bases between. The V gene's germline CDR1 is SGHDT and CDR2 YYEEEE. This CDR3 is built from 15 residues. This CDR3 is CASSFPGIVAGELFF. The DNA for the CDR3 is TGTGCCAGCAGCTTTCCCGGGATAGTGGCCGGGGAGCTGTTTTTT. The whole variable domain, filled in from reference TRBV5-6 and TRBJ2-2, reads DAGVTQSPTHLIKTRGQQVTLRCSPKSGHDTVSWYQQALGQGPQFIFQYYEEEERQRGNFPDRFSGHQFPNYSSELNVNALLLGDSALYLCASSFPGIVAGELFFGEGSRLTVL.